The 20 T cell receptor beta chains listed next were all sequenced from one sample in a study of shared clonotypes between healthy human individuals. CD45RO-negative CD8 cells positively selected for CCR7 made up the naive population, which excluded terminally differentiated effector memory CD45RA+ cells. Only in-frame clones appear in the TCRdb table, and some are missing; sequencing was by immunoSEQ multiplex PCR. Of around 600,000 clones listed, around 95% are singletons. What was sequenced was naive CD8+ T cells sorted from blood. The receptors shown here come from a woman under 40 in good health.

V and J are TRBV4-1 and TRBJ2-1, with TRBD2 matching over 8 bases. The CDR3 loop spans 18 amino acids. Unmatched junction bases numbered 15, after V lost 0 bases and J lost 8 bases. Germline V gives CDR1 MGHRA, CDR2 YSYEKL. The CDR3 DNA sequence: TGCGCCAGCAGCCAAGATGTAGCTAGCGGGCTCGCAGGGTATGAGCAGTTCTTC. Its translation: CASSQDVASGLAGYEQFF.

The table lists this clone with a count of one. V and J are TRBV10-1 and TRBJ1-2; weak D call: TRBD1 (5 bases). This CDR3 comprises 14 residues. The V end was cut by 6 bases, the J end by 5 bases, with 16 bases between. Germline CDR1 reads WNHNN; CDR2 reads SYGVQD (reference sequence). Here the CDR3 reads CASSPGPSGYGYTF. As DNA, the CDR3 is TGCGCCAGCAGCCCGGGACCCTCAGGATATGGCTACACCTTC.

The chain recombines TRBV2 with TRBJ2-7; the match to TRBD2 covers 7 bases. Germline trimming cut 3 bases from V and 7 bases from J; bases unmatched to any gene: 9. Germline CDR1 and CDR2: SNHLY and FYNNEI. The length of the CDR3 is 14 residues. The CDR3 DNA follows: TGTGCCAGCAGTGACGTTAGCGGGTCGGGGGAGCAGTACTTC. Translating it yields CASSDVSGSGEQYF.

This clone appeared once. The V gene is TRBV27, the J gene TRBJ2-7; the match to TRBD2 covers 7 bases. The CDR3 runs to 16 residues. The V and J ends lost 3 bases and 5 bases, in that order; junction bases with no gene match: 13. CDR1 MNHEY and CDR2 SMNVEV come from the germline V gene (reference sequence). CDR3 loop: CASSFERGGKLDEQYF. The CDR3 DNA reads as TGTGCCAGCAGTTTTGAAAGGGGAGGGAAGTTGGACGAGCAGTACTTC.

The J gene is TRBJ2-7, the V gene TRBV28; D gene ambiguous. Germline V gene data show CDR1 as MDHEN and CDR2 as SYDVKM. The CDR3 has 12 residues. V was trimmed by 3 bases and J by 5 bases, leaving 8 bases between them. CDR3 in DNA: TGTGCCAGCAGTTTCAGAGTCCACGAGCAGTACTTC. Protein: CASSFRVHEQYF.

The chain couples TRBV19 to TRBJ2-1; 9 bases fit TRBD2. The germline V gene encodes CDR1 LNHDA and CDR2 SQIVND (reference sequence). V shed 3 bases and J 0 bases; nucleotides not matched to a gene: 0. The CDR3 has 15 amino acids. In DNA form, the CDR3 reads TGTGCCAGTAGTATGGGACTAGCCTCCTACAATGAGCAGTTCTTC. Translating it yields CASSMGLASYNEQFF.

This chain links TRBV6-1 with TRBJ2-7; D call uncertain. CDR1 and CDR2 (germline): MNHNS, SASEGT. There are 14 residues in the CDR3. The ends were cut back, 4 bases at V and 2 bases at J, with 12 bases in the middle. CDR3 sequence (DNA): TGTGCCAGCAGTGGGGCCCCAGGAACCTACGAGCAGTACTTC. This translates into CASSGAPGTYEQYF.

The rearrangement joins TRBV7-6 to TRBJ1-1, with D possibly TRBD1 on 5 matching bases. Trimming left V 0 bases short and J 5 bases short, with 10 bases between. Germline V lookup: CDR1 SGHVS, CDR2 FNYEAQ. CDR3 length equals 14 residues. The CDR3 is CASSLAGGWTEAFF. The CDR3 coding sequence is TGTGCCAGCAGCTTAGCGGGGGGTTGGACTGAAGCTTTCTTT.

The chain links TRBV7-6 to TRBJ2-5; 9 bases are a match to TRBD1. Judging by the DNA end, TRBJ2-7 fits better; the J call may be wrong. The length of the CDR3 is 14 residues. Germline values: CDR1 SGHVS, CDR2 FNYEAQ. The CDR3, as DNA: TGTGCCAGCAGCTTGGACAGGGGAATATACGAGCAGTACTTC. Its protein is CASSLDRGIYEQYF.

V and J are TRBV5-6 and TRBJ2-2, with 9 bases identical to TRBD2. This CDR3 is built from 16 residues. The germline V gene encodes CDR1 SGHDT and CDR2 YYEEEE. The trim removed 2 bases at V and 8 bases at J, leaving 10 bases unmatched. The CDR3 nucleotides are TGTGCCAGCAGCTTTGGAATAGCGGGGGAATTTGGGGAGCTGTTTTTT. This encodes CASSFGIAGEFGELFF.

The chain couples TRBV7-9 to TRBJ2-5, with D possibly TRBD2 on 6 matching bases. This CDR3 has 14 residues. Per the germline V gene, CDR1 is SEHNR and CDR2 is FQNEAQ (reference sequence). Trimming stripped 5 bases from V and 4 bases from J, with 14 bases between. In DNA, the CDR3 is TGTGCCAGCAGCGCGTGGGACTGGGGAGAGACCCAGTACTTC. Translating gives CASSAWDWGETQYF. The whole variable domain, remainder taken from reference TRBV7-9 and TRBJ2-5, is DTGVSQNPRHKITKRGQNVTFRCDPISEHNRLYWYRQTLGQGPEFLTYFQNEAQLEKSRLLSDRFSAERPKGSFSTLEIQRTEQGDSAMYLCASSAWDWGETQYFGPGTRLLVL.

V is TRBV28 and J is TRBJ1-5; 7 bases line up with TRBD1. Trimming cost V 6 bases and J 0 bases; bases outside gene matches: 5. The germline CDR1 and CDR2 sequences are MDHEN and SYDVKM. The CDR3 totals 15 residues. CDR3 amino acids: CASRRQGVSNQPQHF. CDR3 sequence (DNA): TGTGCCAGCAGGAGGCAGGGGGTTAGCAATCAGCCCCAGCATTTT. Combining the CDR3 with reference TRBV28 and TRBJ1-5 gives the whole variable domain DVKVTQSSRYLVKRTGEKVFLECVQDMDHENMFWYRQDPGLGLRLIYFSYDVKMKEKGDIPEGYSVSREKKERFSLILESASTNQTSMYLCASRRQGVSNQPQHFGDGTRLSIL.

The V and J genes are TRBV28 and TRBJ2-5, with 15 bases that match TRBD2. This CDR3 is built from 15 residues. CDR1 and CDR2 (germline): MDHEN, SYDVKM. V dropped 3 bases and J dropped 5; count of bases not matched to a gene: 1. The CDR3 nucleotides read TGTGCCAGCAGTTTCGGGACTAGCGGGGGGGAGACCCAGTACTTC. It codes for CASSFGTSGGETQYF.

V usage is TRBV27 and J usage is TRBJ2-7, with 9 bases fitting TRBD2. The germline V gene has CDR1 MNHEY and CDR2 SMNVEV (reference sequence). The CDR3 is made up of 16 amino acids. V gave up 0 bases and J gave up 3 bases; unmatched junction bases: 6. Here the CDR3 reads CASSLSPLAGVYEQYF. CDR3 in DNA: TGTGCCAGCAGTTTATCCCCACTAGCGGGTGTCTACGAGCAGTACTTC.

The chain is built from TRBV13 and TRBJ1-5; D uncertain. Germline CDR1 is PRHDT and CDR2 is FYEKMQ (reference sequence). The CDR3 runs to 14 residues. V was shortened by 0 bases and J by 1 base, with 4 bases between the two germline ends. CDR3 sequence (DNA): TGTGCCAGCAGCTTAGGGGGGAGCAATCAGCCCCAGCATTTT. It encodes CASSLGGSNQPQHF. Using reference TRBV13 and TRBJ1-5 for the parts outside the CDR3, the full variable domain is AAGVIQSPRHLIKEKRETATLKCYPIPRHDTVYWYQQGPGQDPQFLISFYEKMQSDKGSIPDRFSAQQFSDYHSELNMSSLELGDSALYFCASSLGGSNQPQHFGDGTRLSIL.

For this clone: This CDR3 is also generated by other DNA sequences in the sample. The CDR3 is CAWSVGQGTDTQYF. The DNA of the CDR3 is TGTGCCTGGAGTGTAGGACAGGGCACAGATACGCAGTATTTT. V gene TRBV30 combines with J gene TRBJ2-3; 7 nucleotides agree with TRBD1. Per germline, CDR1 GTSNPN and CDR2 SVGIG (reference sequence). CDR3 length: 14 amino acids. V trimming: 0 bases; J trimming: 1 base; junction bases outside the gene matches: 1. The full variable domain, rest sourced from reference TRBV30 and TRBJ2-3, is SQTIHQWPATLVQPVGSPLSLECTVEGTSNPNLYWYRQAAGRGLQLLFYSVGIGQISSEVPQNLSASRPQDRQFILSSKKLLLSDSGFYLCAWSVGQGTDTQYFGPGTRLTVL.

The gene calls are TRBV5-1 and TRBJ2-1; tentatively, D is TRBD2 (6 bases). The germline CDR1 and CDR2 sequences are SGHRS and YFSETQ. CDR3 length: 13 amino acids. The ends were cut back, 2 bases at V and 7 bases at J, with 10 bases in the middle. In nucleotides, the CDR3 is TGCGCCAGCAGCTTCCCGGGGAGGAATGAGCAGTTCTTC. Amino acid sequence: CASSFPGRNEQFF.

This chain links TRBV7-6 with TRBJ2-3; D is unresolved. Germline loops: CDR1 SGHVS, CDR2 FNYEAQ. Trimming shortened V by 1 base and J by 0 bases, and 8 bases separated the two germline ends. The CDR3 loop spans 15 amino acids. The CDR3 reads CASSLEFDSTDTQYF. The CDR3, as DNA: TGTGCCAGCAGCTTAGAGTTCGATAGCACAGATACGCAGTATTTT.

J is TRBJ2-7 and V is TRBV5-4, with TRBD2 identical over 8 bases. Germline-derived CDR1 and CDR2 are SGHNT and YYREEE (reference sequence). J was trimmed by 2 bases and V by 4 bases; bases with no gene match: 2. This CDR3 region has 13 residues. The CDR3 protein is CASSTGRAYEQYF. CDR3 coding DNA: TGTGCCAGCAGCACCGGGAGGGCCTACGAGCAGTACTTC.

The V and J genes are TRBV5-1 and TRBJ1-1; a weak D match, TRBD1 (6 bases). This CDR3 contains 14 residues. The V gene's germline CDR1 is SGHRS and CDR2 YFSETQ. The germline V and J ends were trimmed by 4 bases and 1 base, with 11 bases remaining between them. DNA of the CDR3: TGCGCCAGCAGCCCCAGGGGAGGGAACACTGAAGCTTTCTTT. Protein product: CASSPRGGNTEAFF.